The 15 T cell receptor beta chains below were found in one sample sequenced in a study of monozygotic twins with inflammatory bowel disease. Using the 5' RACE reads, TCRdb records one entry per CDR3 protein without DNA. Its clone listing holds 400,000 to 500,000 distinct CDR3 sequences. The sequenced sample was blood. The receptors were sampled from a human donor with ulcerative colitis or Crohn's disease, or a healthy co-twin of an affected twin (not recorded which).

The V call is TRBV4-1, the J call TRBJ2-2; TCRdb picks TRBD2, but there is no DNA to check that call. Germline V gives CDR1 MGHRA, CDR2 YSYEKL. This CDR3 is built from 17 residues. The CDR3 sequence: CASSLRLAGGPSGELFF.

This rearrangement joins TRBV12-3 or TRBV12-4 to TRBJ2-7; the TRBD1 assignment by TCRdb is unverifiable without DNA. The CDR3 extends over 15 amino acids. This CDR3 reads CASSWVGTGAYEQYF.

The chain recombines TRBV7-2 with TRBJ2-4; the D call of TRBD2 rests on TCRdb alone, since no DNA is present to check it. This CDR3 has 16 amino acids. Germline CDR1 reads SGHTA; CDR2 reads FQGNSA. Here the CDR3 reads CASSPRLAGGINIQYF.

The V and J genes are TRBV29-1 and TRBJ2-2; TCRdb designates TRBD2, a call that cannot be tested without DNA. CDR3 length: 16 residues. Germline V CDR1 and CDR2: SQVTM, ANQGSEA. CDR3: CSVQGRTSGNTGELFF.

The chain is built from TRBV5-1 and TRBJ2-2. This CDR3 is 17 amino acids long. Germline V gene lookup returns CDR1 SGHRS and CDR2 YFSETQ. The CDR3 loop is CASSLESVGRNTGELFF.

J is TRBJ2-1 and V is TRBV20-1. This CDR3 spans 15 amino acids. From germline, CDR1 is DFQATT and CDR2 SNEGSKA (reference sequence). The CDR3 here is CSARDGRQPYNEQFF.

V usage is TRBV5-1 and J usage is TRBJ2-3; TCRdb's D call of TRBD2 is untestable without DNA. The CDR3 length is 17 residues. Germline V gives CDR1 SGHRS, CDR2 YFSETQ. CDR3 sequence: CASSLDGSGAFRSTQYF.

The chain carries TRBV4-3 and TRBJ2-7; TCRdb designates TRBD2, a call that cannot be tested without DNA. The germline CDR1 and CDR2 sequences are LGHNA and YSLEER. The length of the CDR3 is 15 residues. The CDR3 reads CASSQERGWGYEQYF.

The rearrangement uses TRBV6-2 or TRBV6-3 and TRBJ2-1; the D call from TCRdb, TRBD1, cannot be confirmed without DNA. The length of the CDR3 is 13 residues. Germline CDR1 reads MNHEY; CDR2 reads SVGEGT. The CDR3 sequence: CASRRGPNNEQFF.

The chain uses TRBV6-5 and TRBJ1-2. The CDR3 spans 13 residues. CDR1 is MNHEY and CDR2 is SVGAGI in the germline V gene. The CDR3 loop is CASTIGPYYGYTF.

This chain links TRBV10-3 with TRBJ2-7. Germline V gene lookup returns CDR1 ENHRY and CDR2 SYGVKD. The CDR3 is 13 amino acids. CDR3 amino acids: CAIRSSTFYEQYF.

V gene TRBV5-6 combines with J gene TRBJ1-1. The CDR3 sequence is 15 residues long. Germline V CDR1 and CDR2: SGHDT, YYEEEE. CDR3 loop: CASSLIGVGHTEAFF.

This chain links TRBV5-5 with TRBJ2-7; TCRdb names TRBD1, which stays unverified in the absence of DNA. This CDR3 comprises 14 residues. The germline CDR1 and CDR2 sequences are SGHKS and YYEKEE (reference sequence). This CDR3 is CASSLRGGVYEQYF.

This chain connects TRBV20-1 to TRBJ2-7; TCRdb reports TRBD1, a call that lacks DNA to check it against. CDR3 length: 14 residues. The germline gives CDR1 DFQATT, CDR2 SNEGSKA (reference sequence). The CDR3 region is CSAHRGTGLPEQYF.

The CDR3 loop reads CASRDSDRGRDGYTF. V and J are TRBV7-9 and TRBJ1-2; checking the TCRdb D call of TRBD1 is not possible without DNA. The CDR3 is 15 residues long. The germline V gene encodes CDR1 SEHNR and CDR2 FQNEAQ (reference sequence).